Following are 32 T cell receptor beta chains from one sample sequenced in a study of blood T cells in healthy people across ages (dated by TCRdb to the mid-2010s). Library generation was performed with 5' RACE. Sequencer: Illumina HiSeq 2500. A second PCR of roughly 6 to 11 cycles was performed with a sample-barcoded 5' primer and a J-beta primer mix. TCRdb itself trimmed the public reads at Q25 with fastp, ran MiXCR and retained productive beta chains. Each entry is one CDR3 protein sequence, shown with its most common DNA and genes. For this sample the table gives roughly 550,000 distinct CDR3 sequences, of which 24% were detected only once. Roughly 9.4% of the sample is in the top ten clones. A further study also used this sample, focusing on T cells of mothers and their children.

Specimen: blood. The receptor source for this set is a boy under 18 in good health.

V gene TRBV15 combines with J gene TRBJ2-1; D not certain. Trimming left V 0 bases short and J 0 bases short, with 15 bases between. Germline assignment: CDR1 LNHNV and CDR2 YYDKDF (reference sequence). The CDR3 extends over 18 amino acids. The CDR3 bases are TGTGCCACCAGCAGAGATCCGTTAGCAGCGAGCTCCTACAATGAGCAGTTCTTC. It encodes CATSRDPLAASSYNEQFF.

The V gene is TRBV6-1, the J gene TRBJ1-4; no firm D call. The germline CDR1 and CDR2 sequences are MNHNS and SASEGT. The germline V and J ends were trimmed by 3 bases and 7 bases, with 18 bases remaining between them. The CDR3 sequence is 16 residues long. Here the CDR3 DNA reads TGTGCCAGCAGTGACGCCGTTACAGCGGGAGGTGAAAAACTGTTTTTT. Translated: CASSDAVTAGGEKLFF.

The gene calls are TRBV6-6 and TRBJ2-5; 7 bases are a match to TRBD2. V was pared by 7 bases and J by 9 bases, with 11 bases of the junction left unmatched. This CDR3 has 13 residues. Per germline, CDR1 MNHNY and CDR2 SVGAGI (reference sequence). The DNA of the CDR3 is TGTGCCAGCACTAGGGGACTACCCCGGGCCCAGTACTTC. Its protein is CASTRGLPRAQYF.

The chain has TRBV9 and TRBJ2-7, with 16 bases identical to TRBD2. V dropped 3 bases and J dropped 0; count of bases not matched to a gene: 9. Germline V lookup: CDR1 SGDLS, CDR2 YYNGEE. CDR3 size: 19 residues. CDR3 sequence: CASSAPGLAGGPPSYEQYF. For the CDR3, the DNA is TGTGCCAGCAGCGCCCCGGGACTAGCGGGAGGGCCGCCCTCCTACGAGCAGTACTTC. Together with reference TRBV9 and TRBJ2-7, the CDR3 gives the full variable domain: DSGVTQTPKHLITATGQRVTLRCSPRSGDLSVYWYQQSLDQGLQFLIQYYNGEERAKGNILERFSAQQFPDLHSELNLSSLELGDSALYFCASSAPGLAGGPPSYEQYFGPGTRLTVT.

This clonotype has more than one count but fewer than ten. The V gene is TRBV5-1, the J gene TRBJ2-3; 7 bases are a match to TRBD2. Trimming cost V 0 bases and J 2 bases; bases outside gene matches: 6. CDR3 length: 16 residues. Germline V gives CDR1 SGHRS, CDR2 YFSETQ. CDR3 residues: CASSLGQRENTDTQYF. As DNA, the CDR3 is TGCGCCAGCAGCTTGGGACAGCGGGAAAACACAGATACGCAGTATTTT.

This clonotype has only a few counts. The chain links TRBV29-1 to TRBJ2-2, with a possible D match to TRBD2 (5 bases). Per germline, CDR1 SQVTM and CDR2 ANQGSEA. There are 13 residues in the CDR3. Trimming left V 3 bases short and J 4 bases short, with 9 bases between. The CDR3 is CSVEDSLTGELFF. In nucleotides, the CDR3 is TGCAGCGTTGAGGACTCGCTCACCGGGGAGCTGTTTTTT.

The V call is TRBV7-2, the J call TRBJ2-5, with TRBD1 matching over 10 bases. V was clipped by 7 bases and J by 7 bases; unmatched bases: 6. This CDR3 contains 13 residues. Germline CDR1 SGHTA, CDR2 FQGNSA. The CDR3 sequence is CASNPGQGRTQYF. The CDR3, as DNA: TGTGCCAGCAACCCGGGACAGGGGAGGACCCAGTACTTC.

The V and J genes are TRBV9 and TRBJ2-3; D call uncertain. There are 12 residues in the CDR3. Germline lookup yields CDR1 SGDLS and CDR2 YYNGEE. V was cut by 3 bases and J by 6 bases, with 8 bases left in between. DNA for the CDR3: TGTGCCAGCAGCGGGATACCCGATACGCAGTATTTT. Its protein is CASSGIPDTQYF.

There are many counts of this clonotype. This chain uses TRBV2 with TRBJ2-5, with D possibly called TRBD1 or TRBD2 (5 bases each). CDR1 SNHLY and CDR2 FYNNEI come from the germline V gene. V was pared by 8 bases and J by 1 base, with 17 bases between. CDR3 size: 15 residues. CDR3 residues: CASSEERGRQETQYF. Here the CDR3 DNA reads TGTGCCAGCTCCGAGGAAAGGGGACGCCAAGAGACCCAGTACTTC. The variable domain in full, completed from reference TRBV2 and TRBJ2-5, reads EPEVTQTPSHQVTQMGQEVILRCVPISNHLYFYWYRQILGQKVEFLVSFYNNEISEKSEIFDDQFSVERPDGSNFTLKIRSTKLEDSAMYFCASSEERGRQETQYFGPGTRLLVL.

V usage is TRBV7-2 and J usage is TRBJ1-2; D remains ambiguous. V was clipped by 11 bases and J by 6 bases, with 16 bases between them. Germline V lookup: CDR1 SGHTA, CDR2 FQGNSA. CDR3 size: 12 residues. CDR3 sequence: CALDGRTDGYTF. The CDR3, as DNA: TGTGCCCTAGATGGACGGACGGATGGCTACACCTTC.

This clonotype has only a few counts. V is TRBV24-1 and J is TRBJ1-2; D remains unclear. Per the germline V gene, CDR1 is KGHDR and CDR2 is SFDVKD. The CDR3 runs 15 residues. Trimming took off 3 bases at V and 1 base at J, with 11 bases between the two ends. CDR3 coding DNA: TGTGCCACCAGTGATGCGGGCCGCGATAACTATGGCTACACCTTC. Its protein is CATSDAGRDNYGYTF.

This clonotype occurred once. The J gene is TRBJ2-1, the V gene TRBV4-3; possibly TRBD2 for D (6 bases). There are 13 residues in the CDR3. In germline, CDR1 is LGHNA, CDR2 YSLEER. Trimming stripped 3 bases from V and 10 bases from J, with 13 bases between. In DNA, the CDR3 is TGCGCCAGCAGCCATCGGACCAGCGGGGAGCAGTTCTTC. Residues: CASSHRTSGEQFF.

The chain's CDR3 is CASSHGGVDKNIQYF. CDR3 bases: TGTGCCAGCAGCCATGGGGGGGTGGACAAAAACATTCAGTACTTC. V gene TRBV7-9 combines with J gene TRBJ2-4; 7 bases are a match to TRBD2. Germline V gene lookup returns CDR1 SEHNR and CDR2 FQNEAQ (reference sequence). The trim removed 5 bases at V and 3 bases at J, leaving 7 bases unmatched. The CDR3 spans 15 residues.

This chain links TRBV20-1 with TRBJ2-3; 9 bases fit TRBD2. CDR1 and CDR2 from the germline V gene are DFQATT and SNEGSKA (reference sequence). The CDR3 length is 14 residues. V lost 3 bases, J lost 4 bases, and 5 bases stayed unmatched. DNA for the CDR3: TGCAGTGCTAGCAGTAGCGGGAGCCCAGATACGCAGTATTTT. This translates into CSASSSGSPDTQYF.

This clonotype has more than one count but fewer than ten. The chain employs TRBV29-1 and TRBJ2-1, with 14 positions matching TRBD2. V trimming: 6 bases; J trimming: 9 bases; junction bases outside the gene matches: 7. The CDR3 runs to 14 residues. Germline V gene sequence: CDR1 SQVTM, CDR2 ANQGSEA. The CDR3 DNA reads as TGCAGCGTCCTGACTAGCGGGAGGGCGACTGAGCAGTTCTTC. This translates into CSVLTSGRATEQFF.

This clonotype was seen more than once but under ten times. This chain links TRBV20-1 with TRBJ1-5, with 7 bases matching TRBD1. The V gene's germline CDR1 is DFQATT and CDR2 SNEGSKA (reference sequence). This CDR3 has 13 amino acids. Trimming removed 3 bases from V and 3 bases from J; junction bases left unmatched: 2. Written as DNA, the CDR3 is TGCAGTGCTAGGGACAGGATCAATCAGCCCCAGCATTTT. The encoded protein is CSARDRINQPQHF.

This clonotype was found many times. V and J are TRBV6-2 or TRBV6-3 and TRBJ1-1; tentative D call: TRBD1 (5 bases). Germline CDR1 reads MNHEY; CDR2 reads SVGEGT. This CDR3 has 13 amino acids. The ends were cut back, 8 bases at V and 4 bases at J, with 14 bases in the middle. CDR3 DNA sequence: TGTGCCAGCTTCCAGACTGGGGCCACTGAAGCTTTCTTT. It specifies CASFQTGATEAFF.

This clonotype was counted between two and nine times. This chain links TRBV4-1 with TRBJ2-7, with 8 positions matching TRBD1. Germline values: CDR1 MGHRA, CDR2 YSYEKL. J lost 7 bases, V lost 1 base, and 9 bases had no gene match. This CDR3 contains 15 residues. CDR3 amino acids: CASSQGGQAPFEQYF. Here the CDR3 DNA reads TGCGCCAGCAGCCAAGGGGGACAGGCCCCCTTTGAGCAGTACTTC.

With respect to this clonotype: This sequence may be a read error, since a much larger clone differs from it by one base. The rearrangement links TRBV11-2 to TRBJ1-2; D is unresolved. The CDR3 length is 18 residues. Germline values: CDR1 SGHAT, CDR2 FQNNGV. The CDR3 DNA follows: TGTGCCGGCAGCTTAGTCCCGGGCCAAGAGATTCTTACCTATGGCTACACCTTC. It codes for CAGSLVPGQEILTYGYTF.

V gene TRBV2 combines with J gene TRBJ1-1; D is undetermined. The germline gives CDR1 SNHLY, CDR2 FYNNEI. CDR3 length: 13 residues. V lost 4 bases and J lost 1, with 7 bases in between. In DNA, the CDR3 is TGTGCCAGCAGTGTTTGGTGGAACACTGAAGCTTTCTTT. As protein: CASSVWWNTEAFF.

This clonotype was picked up many times. This rearrangement joins TRBV20-1 to TRBJ1-1, with a tentative D call TRBD1 (6 bases). V lost 1 base, J lost 3 bases, and 9 bases lay in between. This CDR3 has 13 amino acids. The germline V gene has CDR1 DFQATT and CDR2 SNEGSKA (reference sequence). The CDR3 nucleotides are TGCAGTGCTAGAGGTACAGGGTACACTGAAGCTTTCTTT. Its protein product is CSARGTGYTEAFF.

The chain links TRBV6-2 or TRBV6-3 to TRBJ2-5; 12 nucleotides agree with TRBD2. The DNA end favors TRBJ2-7, so the J call may be wrong. This CDR3 spans 16 amino acids. Germline lookup yields CDR1 MNHEY and CDR2 SVGEGT. The CDR3 DNA follows: TGTGCCAGCGCCGAGGGGACTAGCGGGCTTCCCTACGAGCAGTACTTC. This encodes CASAEGTSGLPYEQYF.

This clonotype has a handful of counts. Here the CDR3 DNA reads TGTGCCAGCAGTTTGCTAGCGGCTAGCACAGATACGCAGTATTTT. This codes for CASSLLAASTDTQYF. V usage is TRBV12-3 or TRBV12-4 and J usage is TRBJ2-3; the match to TRBD2 covers 7 bases. The CDR3 has 15 residues. Unmatched junction bases numbered 3, after V lost 3 bases and J lost 0 bases.

This clonotype was counted a few times. J is TRBJ1-2 and V is TRBV3-1; D remains ambiguous. Per the germline V gene, CDR1 is LGHDT and CDR2 is YNNKEL (reference sequence). Trimming left V 5 bases short and J 8 bases short, with 9 bases between. This CDR3 is built from 11 residues. The CDR3 DNA sequence: TGTGCCAGCAGCGCTTACAGCGGCTACACCTTC. Its protein product is CASSAYSGYTF.

V is TRBV9 and J is TRBJ1-1, with TRBD1 matching over 8 bases. Germline CDR1 SGDLS, CDR2 YYNGEE. The V and J ends lost 3 bases and 1 base, in that order; junction bases with no gene match: 2. The CDR3 sequence is 14 residues long. The DNA for the CDR3 is TGTGCCAGCAGCGGACAGGGGCGGAACACTGAAGCTTTCTTT. Protein: CASSGQGRNTEAFF.

This clonotype has just a few counts. V usage is TRBV6-2 or TRBV6-3 and J usage is TRBJ2-3; D unclear. Germline V gives CDR1 MNHEY, CDR2 SVGEGT. Trimming left V 4 bases short and J 8 bases short, with 19 bases between. The CDR3 length is 15 residues. Here the CDR3 DNA reads TGTGCCAGCAGTTCAACCTCTTATACGACTGGTACGCAGTATTTT. Translated, it gives CASSSTSYTTGTQYF.

This clonotype was detected a few times. The gene calls are TRBV20-1 and TRBJ2-7; 15 positions match TRBD2. CDR1 and CDR2 (germline): DFQATT, SNEGSKA (reference sequence). Germline trimming cut 5 bases from V and 7 bases from J; bases unmatched to any gene: 12. CDR3 length equals 16 residues. Here the CDR3 DNA reads TGCAGTGCTGGGGGACTTGGACTAGCGGGAGGGCATGAGCAGTACTTC. Translated, it gives CSAGGLGLAGGHEQYF.

Remarks on this clonotype: The conserved phenylalanine or tryptophan is not found at the CDR3 terminus, so this likely reflects a read error. The chain is built from TRBV7-3 and TRBJ1-2, with 7 bases fitting TRBD1. The CDR3 has 15 residues. The V and J ends lost 5 bases and 0 bases, in that order; junction bases with no gene match: 6. CDR1 is SGHTA and CDR2 is FQGTGA in the germline V gene. CDR3 DNA: TGTGCCAGCAGCGGAGACGACAGGGCTAACTATGGCTACACCTCC. Translation gives CASSGDDRANYGYTS.

This chain uses TRBV4-3 with TRBJ1-6, with D maybe TRBD1 (5 bases). The CDR3 is 18 amino acids. V was clipped by 1 base and J by 8 bases, with 21 bases between them. The V gene's germline CDR1 is LGHNA and CDR2 YSLEER. The CDR3 loop is CASSQVLTAGFWYSPLHF. The CDR3 coding sequence is TGCGCCAGCAGCCAAGTGTTGACAGCGGGTTTCTGGTATTCACCCCTCCACTTT.

This clonotype was picked up many times. The chain links TRBV27 to TRBJ1-2; 8 nucleotides line up with TRBD1. Germline CDR1 and CDR2: MNHEY and SMNVEV (reference sequence). The V gene end was trimmed by 6 bases and the J gene end by 0 bases; junction bases not matched to a gene: 6. The CDR3 spans 15 residues. DNA for the CDR3: TGTGCCAGCAGAACAGGGGGTCGAGCTAACTATGGCTACACCTTC. Amino acids: CASRTGGRANYGYTF.

A few counts support this clonotype. The V and J genes are TRBV2 and TRBJ2-7, with D tentatively TRBD2 (6 bases). Per germline, CDR1 SNHLY and CDR2 FYNNEI. The CDR3 runs 14 residues. With 3 bases removed from V and 4 bases from J, the gap between germline ends came to 13 bases. As DNA, the CDR3 is TGTGCCAGCAGTGACGCGGGACGGCCATACGAGCAGTACTTC. It specifies CASSDAGRPYEQYF.

This clonotype was seen a handful of times. The rearrangement links TRBV9 to TRBJ1-5; D call uncertain. Germline lookup yields CDR1 SGDLS and CDR2 YYNGEE. V was pared by 0 bases and J by 5 bases, with 6 bases between. The length of the CDR3 is 13 residues. In DNA form, the CDR3 reads TGTGCCAGCAGCGTAGGGGCTGATCAGCCCCAGCATTTT. This codes for CASSVGADQPQHF.